The 15 T cell receptor beta chains in this list originate from one sample, sequenced in a study of Ad26.COV2.S vaccination and SARS-CoV-2 variants (dated by TCRdb to the early 2020s). This specimen's treatment or condition label, per the study, means: some 19 received Ad26.COV2.S at low or high dose, single or two shots; roughly five received placebo; per-sample allocation not given. Repertoires of vaccine and placebo recipients were sequenced from samples collected on day 63 after the first injection. The library was obtained by the immunoSEQ multiplex PCR assay. Not all clones reach the TCRdb copy of this immuneACCESS table, which keeps in-frame sequences only. Checked studies attribute under half of the gap to unresolved V genes and leave the rest unexplained. This sample has fewer than 400,000 clones in its table, and roughly 84% of those were observed once. 1.5% to 2% of the sample is taken by the ten largest.

Here the sequenced sample was peripheral blood, taken in a trial of Ad26.COV2.S vaccine versus placebo. These receptors all stem from a person aged 18-60 years who received the Ad26.COV2.S COVID-19 vaccine or a placebo.

The V call is TRBV11-2, the J call TRBJ1-2, with D possibly matching TRBD1 (5 bases). The CDR3 is 15 amino acids. Germline V gives CDR1 SGHAT, CDR2 FQNNGV. Trimming stripped 3 bases from V and 0 bases from J, with 11 bases between. CDR3 in DNA: TGTGCCAGCAGCTTCGGAGACAGTACTAACTATGGCTACACCTTC. It specifies CASSFGDSTNYGYTF.

V gene TRBV15 combines with J gene TRBJ2-5, with TRBD1 identical over 10 bases. Germline V gene lookup returns CDR1 LNHNV and CDR2 YYDKDF (reference sequence). J was trimmed by 6 bases and V by 3 bases; bases with no gene match: 4. This CDR3 contains 14 residues. The CDR3 sequence is CATSRTGGVKTQYF. In DNA form, the CDR3 reads TGTGCCACCAGCAGGACAGGGGGCGTTAAGACCCAGTACTTC. The full variable domain, its missing parts supplied by reference TRBV15 and TRBJ2-5, is DAMVIQNPRYQVTQFGKPVTLSCSQTLNHNVMYWYQQKSSQAPKLLFHYYDKDFNNEADTPDNFQSRRPNTSFCFLDIRSPGLGDTAMYLCATSRTGGVKTQYFGPGTRLLVL.

The rearrangement uses TRBV29-1 and TRBJ2-5; 8 bases map to TRBD1. The CDR3 loop spans 13 amino acids. Unmatched junction bases numbered 6, after V lost 5 bases and J lost 4 bases. The germline CDR1 and CDR2 sequences are SQVTM and ANQGSEA. The CDR3 loop is CSVRPQGGETQYF. The CDR3 nucleotides are TGCAGCGTTCGACCACAGGGGGGAGAGACCCAGTACTTC.

The rearrangement links TRBV11-2 to TRBJ1-1, with no clear D. With 1 base removed from V and 0 bases from J, the gap between germline ends came to 9 bases. From germline, CDR1 is SGHAT and CDR2 FQNNGV. This CDR3 has 15 residues. The CDR3 sequence is CASSLGRSMNTEAFF. CDR3 bases: TGTGCCAGCAGCTTAGGCAGAAGTATGAACACTGAAGCTTTCTTT.

The CDR3 DNA is TGTGCCAGCAGGCGACAGGGGGCAGAGGCTGAAAAACTGTTTTTT. This gives the protein CASRRQGAEAEKLFF. This rearrangement joins TRBV2 to TRBJ1-4; 10 nucleotides align to TRBD1. V gave up 6 bases and J gave up 7 bases; unmatched junction bases: 8. This CDR3 is 15 amino acids long. The V gene's germline CDR1 is SNHLY and CDR2 FYNNEI.

CDR3 sequence reads: CASSQRNGQGKYF. The CDR3 nucleotides read TGTGCCAGCAGCCAAAGAAACGGACAGGGCAAGTACTTC. The J gene is TRBJ2-7, the V gene TRBV3-1 (or the pseudogene TRBV3-2); 8 bases are shared with TRBD1. The germline CDR1 and CDR2 sequences are LGHDT and YNNKEL (reference sequence). V lost 2 bases and J lost 11; bases outside the gene matches: 8. This CDR3 is built from 13 residues.

The CDR3 sequence: CASSPGQGASYEQYF. In nucleotides, the CDR3 is TGTGCCAGCAGCCCAGGACAGGGGGCTTCCTACGAGCAGTACTTC. The chain joins TRBV5-4 to TRBJ2-7, with 11 bases matching TRBD1. J gave up 1 base and V 4 bases, and 4 bases lay outside the gene matches. Germline assignment: CDR1 SGHNT and CDR2 YYREEE (reference sequence). This CDR3 spans 15 amino acids. The variable domain in full, with the rest retrieved from reference TRBV5-4 and TRBJ2-7, is ETGVTQSPTHLIKTRGQQVTLRCSSQSGHNTVSWYQQALGQGPQFIFQYYREEENGRGNFPPRFSGLQFPNYSSELNVNALELDDSALYLCASSPGQGASYEQYFGPGTRLTVT.

The chain couples TRBV7-2 to TRBJ1-2; TRBD1 matches at 9 bases. V dropped 0 bases and J dropped 0; count of bases not matched to a gene: 14. There are 20 residues in the CDR3. The germline V gene has CDR1 SGHTA and CDR2 FQGNSA. The DNA for the CDR3 is TGTGCCAGCAGCTTAGCCCCCCCCGGGACAGGGTCCCTTTCTAACTATGGCTACACCTTC. Residues: CASSLAPPGTGSLSNYGYTF.

This chain links TRBV5-4 with TRBJ2-5; D is undetermined. The germline gives CDR1 SGHNT, CDR2 YYREEE (reference sequence). V shed 1 base and J shed 2 bases, with 6 bases lying between them. The CDR3 covers 13 residues. The CDR3 protein is CASSLWHQETQYF. CDR3 DNA: TGTGCCAGCAGCTTGTGGCATCAAGAGACCCAGTACTTC.

The CDR3 spells CSVERGGAGETQYF. The CDR3 DNA is TGCAGCGTTGAACGCGGGGGGGCCGGCGAGACCCAGTACTTC. This chain joins TRBV29-1 and TRBJ2-5, with 9 bases fitting TRBD2. V trimming: 2 bases; J trimming: 5 bases; junction bases outside the gene matches: 6. CDR1 and CDR2 (germline): SQVTM, ANQGSEA. There are 14 residues in the CDR3.

The gene calls are TRBV29-1 and TRBJ2-5, with D hard to call. The germline gives CDR1 SQVTM, CDR2 ANQGSEA. This CDR3 region has 11 residues. Trimming took off 4 bases at V and 3 bases at J, with 6 bases between the two ends. The chain's CDR3 is CSVAVKETQYF. The CDR3 DNA reads TGCAGCGTTGCAGTCAAAGAGACCCAGTACTTC.

The J gene is TRBJ2-6, the V gene TRBV18; D is undetermined. The CDR3 sequence is 17 residues long. CDR1 and CDR2 from the germline V gene are KGHSH and LQKENI. V was trimmed by 2 bases and J by 2 bases, leaving 13 bases between them. Written as DNA, the CDR3 is TGTGCCAGCTCACCAATTTCTCAGTTTGCTGGGGCCAACGTCCTGACTTTC. Protein product: CASSPISQFAGANVLTF.

This clone was counted a single time. The J gene is TRBJ2-2, the V gene TRBV7-2; no definite D call. Germline V CDR1 and CDR2: SGHTA, FQGNSA. The ends were cut back, 2 bases at V and 1 base at J, with 8 bases in the middle. The CDR3 is 15 residues long. The CDR3 loop is CASSLLPRNTGELFF. The CDR3 nucleotides read TGTGCCAGCAGCTTACTACCTAGGAACACCGGGGAGCTGTTTTTT.

CDR3 amino acids: CASRSILGGSEAFF. The CDR3 coding sequence is TGTGCCAGCAGGAGTATCCTGGGAGGGTCTGAAGCTTTCTTT. The chain joins TRBV27 to TRBJ1-1; D remains unclear. The germline gives CDR1 MNHEY, CDR2 SMNVEV (reference sequence). Trimming shortened V by 6 bases and J by 6 bases, and 17 bases separated the two germline ends. The CDR3 extends over 14 amino acids.

CDR3 bases: TGTGCCAGTAGTATGGGGATCGGAACAGATAAAAACATTCAGTACTTC. Residues: CASSMGIGTDKNIQYF. This sequence joins TRBV19 and TRBJ2-4; D gene unclear. CDR3 length: 16 residues. Looked up from germline, CDR1 is LNHDA and CDR2 is SQIVND (reference sequence). Trimming shortened V by 3 bases and J by 4 bases, and 16 bases separated the two germline ends.